Below are 31 T cell receptor beta chains sequenced from a single sample in a study of T cells in tuberculosis. Sorting used thawed, overnight-rested PBMC stained with anti-CD3, a viability dye and GMM-loaded CD1B tetramer. C32 glucose monomycolate from Rhodococcus equi was loaded onto the CD1B tetramers. Clones were read by immunoSEQ multiplex PCR, and TCRdb kept only the in-frame ones, dropping some. The table shows 55,000 to 70,000 clones, with 81% occurring only once. Sequencing was performed on CD1b-GMM tetramer-negative cells sorted from PBMCs. Every receptor here comes from an adult woman with latent tuberculosis.

The chain recombines TRBV9 with TRBJ2-5; TRBD1 agrees at 8 bases. This CDR3 has 14 residues. V was clipped by 0 bases and J by 7 bases; unmatched bases: 5. CDR1 is SGDLS, CDR2 YYNGEE, per germline. The chain's CDR3 is CASSVAGGDSTQYF. The CDR3 coding sequence is TGTGCCAGCAGCGTAGCAGGGGGCGACTCGACCCAGTACTTC.

The chain carries TRBV28 and TRBJ2-7, with TRBD2 identical over 10 bases. The J segment lost 7 bases and the V segment lost 6 bases, leaving 9 bases of the junction unmatched. The CDR3 sequence is 14 residues long. The V gene's germline CDR1 is MDHEN and CDR2 SYDVKM. CDR3 sequence: CASSRSGRGQEQYF. The CDR3, as DNA: TGTGCCAGCAGCCGCAGCGGGAGGGGGCAAGAGCAGTACTTC.

The chain recombines TRBV6-1 with TRBJ1-6; D call uncertain. In germline, CDR1 is MNHNS, CDR2 SASEGT. The CDR3 is 13 residues long. The ends were cut back, 8 bases at V and 6 bases at J, with 11 bases in the middle. This CDR3 is CASLEAINSPLHF. Written as DNA, the CDR3 is TGTGCCAGCCTGGAAGCGATTAATTCACCCCTCCACTTT.

This chain uses TRBV27 with TRBJ2-1; D possibly corresponds to TRBD2 (6 bases). CDR3 size: 12 residues. Germline CDR1 and CDR2: MNHEY and SMNVEV (reference sequence). Trimming took 6 bases from V and 6 from J, leaving 9 bases between them. This CDR3 reads CASSGTFNEQFF. DNA for the CDR3: TGTGCCAGCAGCGGGACTTTCAATGAGCAGTTCTTC.

The chain couples TRBV19 to TRBJ2-5; the D gene is possibly TRBD1 (5 bases). CDR1 is LNHDA, CDR2 SQIVND, per germline (reference sequence). The CDR3 contains 15 residues. V lost 0 bases and J lost 2, with 10 bases in between. CDR3 in DNA: TGTGCCAGTAGTATAGAGGGGCGGAGACAAGAGACCCAGTACTTC. Translating gives CASSIEGRRQETQYF.

J is TRBJ1-5 and V is TRBV6-5, with 8 nucleotides matching TRBD1. CDR1 MNHEY and CDR2 SVGAGI come from the germline V gene. The CDR3 extends over 15 amino acids. The J segment lost 3 bases and the V segment lost 6 bases, leaving 7 bases of the junction unmatched. Here the CDR3 reads CASRPGQAHNQPQHF. For the CDR3, the DNA is TGTGCCAGCAGACCGGGACAGGCCCACAATCAGCCCCAGCATTTT.

The chain recombines TRBV6-5 with TRBJ2-5; TRBD1 aligns across 8 bases. TRBJ2-7 explains the end of the DNA better; the J call may be wrong. CDR1 MNHEY and CDR2 SVGAGI come from the germline V gene. The CDR3 runs 14 residues. The CDR3 DNA reads as TGTGCCAGCAGTCGTCCAGGGGGCACCTACGAGCAGTACTTC. It specifies CASSRPGGTYEQYF.

The chain combines TRBV6-1 with TRBJ2-5, with 16 bases fitting TRBD2. Germline-derived CDR1 and CDR2 are MNHNS and SASEGT. This CDR3 comprises 15 residues. V lost 6 bases, J lost 11 bases, and 9 bases stayed unmatched. The CDR3 reads CASSEGLAGGRKQYF. The CDR3 bases are TGTGCCAGCAGCGAGGGACTAGCGGGAGGGAGGAAGCAGTACTTC.

The chain links TRBV4-1 to TRBJ2-4, with D tentatively TRBD1 (6 bases). V was cut by 1 base and J by 9 bases, with 16 bases left in between. CDR3 size: 15 residues. Per the germline V gene, CDR1 is MGHRA and CDR2 is YSYEKL. The CDR3 protein is CASSQGQARRGIQYF. CDR3 DNA sequence: TGCGCCAGCAGCCAAGGACAGGCACGCCGGGGCATTCAGTACTTC.

This clone was seen a single time. The V gene is TRBV9, the J gene TRBJ2-1; no reliable D call. The germline V and J ends were trimmed by 0 bases and 2 bases, with 3 bases remaining between them. The CDR3 totals 13 residues. Per the germline V gene, CDR1 is SGDLS and CDR2 is YYNGEE. CDR3 in DNA: TGTGCCAGCAGCGTAGCCACCTACAATGAGCAGTTCTTC. Translated, it gives CASSVATYNEQFF.

The chain combines TRBV7-9 with TRBJ1-4; D might be TRBD1 (6 bases). There are 16 residues in the CDR3. Trimming stripped 1 base from V and 8 bases from J, with 17 bases between. Germline lookup yields CDR1 SEHNR and CDR2 FQNEAQ (reference sequence). CDR3: CASSLGQGTRAEKLFF. The CDR3 DNA follows: TGTGCCAGCAGCTTAGGCCAGGGGACCCGTGCCGAAAAACTGTTTTTT.

V and J are TRBV29-1 and TRBJ2-1; TRBD2 agrees at 12 bases. Germline loops: CDR1 SQVTM, CDR2 ANQGSEA. The CDR3 runs 16 residues. The J segment lost 10 bases and the V segment lost 6 bases, leaving 16 bases of the junction unmatched. CDR3 region: CSVDGLAGTLEREQFF. In DNA form, the CDR3 reads TGCAGCGTCGATGGACTAGCGGGGACCCTTGAGCGGGAGCAGTTCTTC.

In this sample, this clone turned up a few times. Here the CDR3 reads CASSESGTGAETQYF. The CDR3 coding sequence is TGTGCCAGCAGTGAATCTGGGACAGGGGCAGAGACCCAGTACTTC. This chain uses TRBV25-1 with TRBJ2-5, with TRBD1 matching over 10 bases. Germline CDR1 is MGHDK and CDR2 is SYGVNS. The trim removed 1 base at V and 4 bases at J, leaving 3 bases unmatched. This CDR3 is built from 15 residues.

The rearrangement uses TRBV4-1 and TRBJ2-7; D is ambiguous. V was shortened by 1 base and J by 3 bases, with 16 bases between the two germline ends. The length of the CDR3 is 16 residues. Germline V lookup: CDR1 MGHRA, CDR2 YSYEKL. The CDR3 region has the DNA TGCGCCAGCAGCCAAGCAGTCGGTAACTCGGGCTACGAGCAGTACTTC. Its protein is CASSQAVGNSGYEQYF.

The rearrangement uses TRBV2 and TRBJ1-2; TRBD1 matches 9 bases. The V and J ends lost 7 bases and 7 bases, in that order; junction bases with no gene match: 13. This CDR3 comprises 15 residues. Germline values: CDR1 SNHLY, CDR2 FYNNEI. CDR3 residues: CASTRMETGGSGYTF. In nucleotides, the CDR3 is TGTGCCAGCACTAGAATGGAGACAGGGGGGAGTGGCTACACCTTC.

This clone was counted a single time. The V gene is TRBV11-3, the J gene TRBJ2-2; possible D gene TRBD1, 5 bases. From germline, CDR1 is SGHNT and CDR2 YENEEA. The CDR3 covers 16 residues. Trimming cost V 7 bases and J 10 bases, with 25 bases left between them. CDR3 sequence: CASTPGFGWKAEELFF. The CDR3 nucleotides read TGTGCCAGCACCCCAGGGTTCGGCTGGAAAGCTGAGGAGCTGTTTTTT.

The chain uses TRBV5-1 and TRBJ1-2, with 7 positions matching TRBD1. The CDR3 runs 14 residues. Germline V CDR1 and CDR2: SGHRS, YFSETQ. The junction had 7 bases not matched to a gene; V was cut back by 0 bases and J by 8 bases. DNA for the CDR3: TGCGCCAGCAGCTTGGGACAGGGCGAGAGAGGCTACACCTTC. It specifies CASSLGQGERGYTF. The complete variable domain, with remaining parts taken from reference TRBV5-1 and TRBJ1-2, reads KAGVTQTPRYLIKTRGQQVTLSCSPISGHRSVSWYQQTPGQGLQFLFEYFSETQRNKGNFPGRFSGRQFSNSRSEMNVSTLELGDSALYLCASSLGQGERGYTFGSGTRLTVV.

This clone was counted between two and nine times. This chain uses TRBV6-1 with TRBJ2-5, with TRBD2 identical over 9 bases. The CDR3 has 15 amino acids. The V gene's germline CDR1 is MNHNS and CDR2 SASEGT. Trimming cost V 5 bases and J 0 bases; bases outside gene matches: 4. The CDR3 coding sequence is TGTGCCAGCAGTAGCGGGGGGATCAACCAAGAGACCCAGTACTTC. The encoded protein is CASSSGGINQETQYF.

As for this clone: This likely comes from a read error, as the CDR3 has no conserved phenylalanine or tryptophan at its end. The V and J genes are TRBV19 and TRBJ1-6; the D is unclear. The CDR3 contains 16 residues. The V end lost 6 bases, the J end lost 0 bases, and 12 bases lay between the germline ends. The V gene's germline CDR1 is LNHDA and CDR2 SQIVND (reference sequence). CDR3 protein: CASSPGSDSYNSPLHL. As DNA, the CDR3 is TGTGCCAGTAGCCCGGGCTCGGACTCCTATAATTCACCCCTCCACCTT.

The chain uses TRBV30 and TRBJ1-5, with TRBD1 matching over 8 bases. V trimming: 3 bases; J trimming: 4 bases; junction bases outside the gene matches: 8. The CDR3 contains 15 residues. Germline V CDR1 and CDR2: GTSNPN, SVGIG (reference sequence). The CDR3 sequence is CAWRGQGAFNQPQHF. CDR3 sequence (DNA): TGTGCCTGGAGGGGTCAGGGGGCCTTTAATCAGCCCCAGCATTTT.

The V and J genes are TRBV27 and TRBJ1-6; D gene uncertain. The CDR3 runs to 12 residues. Germline loops: CDR1 MNHEY, CDR2 SMNVEV (reference sequence). Trimming took off 5 bases at V and 9 bases at J, with 8 bases between the two ends. The DNA for the CDR3 is TGTGCCAGCAGTCCCTTCGGTTCACCCCTCCACTTT. It is translated as CASSPFGSPLHF.

The J gene is TRBJ1-1, the V gene TRBV18, with 9 positions matching TRBD1. J was trimmed by 5 bases and V by 3 bases; bases with no gene match: 7. Germline V gene data show CDR1 as KGHSH and CDR2 as LQKENI. The CDR3 spans 15 residues. The CDR3 spells CASSPEGTGSTEAFF. The CDR3 DNA is TGTGCCAGCTCACCGGAGGGGACAGGGTCAACTGAAGCTTTCTTT.

This clone was detected only once. The genes are TRBV7-2 and TRBJ2-1; perhaps TRBD1 as D (6 bases). The germline V and J ends were trimmed by 4 bases and 10 bases, with 20 bases remaining between them. Germline V gives CDR1 SGHTA, CDR2 FQGNSA. The CDR3 contains 15 residues. The CDR3 nucleotides are TGTGCCAGCAGCTCCCCCCCACAGGGTCCTAGAGAGCAGTTCTTC. Its translation is CASSSPPQGPREQFF.

The CDR3 protein is CASSQRSQGSYEQYF. The CDR3 bases are TGTGCCAGCAGCCAGCGGTCACAAGGCTCCTACGAGCAGTACTTC. The rearrangement joins TRBV14 to TRBJ2-7, with unresolved D. Germline V gene lookup returns CDR1 SGHDN and CDR2 FVKESK. This CDR3 has 15 residues. V gave up 3 bases and J gave up 0 bases, with 12 bases separating them.

The rearrangement uses TRBV18 and TRBJ1-5, with D possibly matching TRBD1 (5 bases). With 5 bases removed from V and 3 bases from J, the gap between germline ends came to 8 bases. The germline V gene encodes CDR1 KGHSH and CDR2 LQKENI. CDR3 length: 13 residues. CDR3 bases: TGTGCCAGCTCAGAACAGGACAATCAGCCCCAGCATTTT. The encoded protein is CASSEQDNQPQHF. Based on the CDR3 plus reference TRBV18 and TRBJ1-5, the full variable domain is NAGVMQNPRHLVRRRGQEARLRCSPMKGHSHVYWYRQLPEEGLKFMVYLQKENIIDESGMPKERFSAEFPKEGPSILRIQQVVRGDSAAYFCASSEQDNQPQHFGDGTRLSIL.

This chain uses TRBV7-6 with TRBJ2-6; D perhaps matches TRBD2 (6 bases). V was cut by 3 bases and J by 0 bases, with 9 bases left in between. Germline assignment: CDR1 SGHVS and CDR2 FNYEAQ. This CDR3 has 16 residues. CDR3 sequence reads: CASSLLGSSGANVLTF. In DNA form, the CDR3 reads TGTGCCAGCAGCTTGCTCGGGAGCTCTGGGGCCAACGTCCTGACTTTC.

The chain carries TRBV19 and TRBJ2-2; 7 bases agree with TRBD2. Germline CDR1 LNHDA, CDR2 SQIVND (reference sequence). Trimming at V came to 11 bases and at J to 1 base, leaving 4 bases not matched to a gene. The CDR3 sequence is 13 residues long. Here the CDR3 DNA reads TGTGCCGGGCAGCGGGGGAACACCGGGGAGCTGTTTTTT. As protein: CAGQRGNTGELFF.

This rearrangement joins TRBV27 to TRBJ2-1; 7 bases match TRBD1. The CDR3 sequence is 12 residues long. CDR1 MNHEY and CDR2 SMNVEV come from the germline V gene (reference sequence). The trim removed 5 bases at V and 9 bases at J, leaving 4 bases unmatched. Here the CDR3 reads CASSGQASEQFF. CDR3 nucleotide sequence: TGTGCCAGCAGTGGACAGGCGTCTGAGCAGTTCTTC.

The chain is built from TRBV6-5 and TRBJ2-2; D is possibly TRBD2 (6 bases). Germline CDR1 and CDR2: MNHEY and SVGAGI. V was cut by 7 bases and J by 7 bases, with 10 bases left in between. The length of the CDR3 is 12 residues. The CDR3 loop is CASKLGGGELFF. CDR3 sequence (DNA): TGTGCCAGCAAGTTGGGAGGCGGGGAGCTGTTTTTT.

The chain employs TRBV11-2 and TRBJ1-3; a weak D match, TRBD1 (5 bases). Germline CDR1 SGHAT, CDR2 FQNNGV. The CDR3 runs to 16 residues. The ends were cut back, 1 base at V and 5 bases at J, with 15 bases in the middle. In DNA form, the CDR3 reads TGTGCCAGCAGCTTAGGGCAGGGTGGCCTTCGAAACACCATATATTTT. Amino acids: CASSLGQGGLRNTIYF.

This chain connects TRBV28 to TRBJ2-2; a weak D match, TRBD2 (6 bases). Germline lookup yields CDR1 MDHEN and CDR2 SYDVKM. The CDR3 sequence is 13 residues long. Trimming shortened V by 6 bases and J by 7 bases, and 12 bases separated the two germline ends. CDR3 sequence reads: CASSPGGDGELFF. The CDR3 DNA reads as TGTGCCAGCAGCCCTGGCGGGGACGGGGAGCTGTTTTTT. Supplemented by reference TRBV28 and TRBJ2-2, the full variable domain reads DVKVTQSSRYLVKRTGEKVFLECVQDMDHENMFWYRQDPGLGLRLIYFSYDVKMKEKGDIPEGYSVSREKKERFSLILESASTNQTSMYLCASSPGGDGELFFGEGSRLTVL.